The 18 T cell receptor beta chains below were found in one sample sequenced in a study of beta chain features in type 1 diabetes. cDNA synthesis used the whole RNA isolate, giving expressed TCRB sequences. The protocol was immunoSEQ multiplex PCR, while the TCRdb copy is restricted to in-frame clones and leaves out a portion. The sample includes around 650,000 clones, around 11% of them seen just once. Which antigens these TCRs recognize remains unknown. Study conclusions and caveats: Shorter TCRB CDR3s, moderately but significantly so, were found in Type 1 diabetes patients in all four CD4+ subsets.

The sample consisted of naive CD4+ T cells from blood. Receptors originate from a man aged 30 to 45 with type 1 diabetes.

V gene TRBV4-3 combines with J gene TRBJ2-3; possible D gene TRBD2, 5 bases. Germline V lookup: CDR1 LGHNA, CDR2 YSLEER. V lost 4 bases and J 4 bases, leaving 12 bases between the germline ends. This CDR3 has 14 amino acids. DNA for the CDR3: TGCGCCAGCAGCCGTCGCGATAGCGCAGATACGCAGTATTTT. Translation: CASSRRDSADTQYF.

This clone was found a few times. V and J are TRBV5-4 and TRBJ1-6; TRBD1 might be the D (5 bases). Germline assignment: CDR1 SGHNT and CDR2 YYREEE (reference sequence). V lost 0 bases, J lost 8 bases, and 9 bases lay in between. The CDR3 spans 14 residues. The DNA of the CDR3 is TGTGCCAGCAGCTTGGTAGGGGATTATTCACCCCTCCACTTT. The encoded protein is CASSLVGDYSPLHF.

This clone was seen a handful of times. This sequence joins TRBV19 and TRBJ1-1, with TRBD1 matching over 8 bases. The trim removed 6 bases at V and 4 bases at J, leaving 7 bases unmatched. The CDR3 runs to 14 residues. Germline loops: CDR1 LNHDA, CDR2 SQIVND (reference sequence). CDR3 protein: CASRGQVGATEAFF. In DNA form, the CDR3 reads TGTGCCAGTAGGGGACAGGTAGGGGCCACTGAAGCTTTCTTT. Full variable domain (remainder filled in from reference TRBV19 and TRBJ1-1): DGGITQSPKYLFRKEGQNVTLSCEQNLNHDAMYWYRQDPGQGLRLIYYSQIVNDFQKGDIAEGYSVSREKKESFPLTVTSAQKNPTAFYLCASRGQVGATEAFFGQGTRLTVV.

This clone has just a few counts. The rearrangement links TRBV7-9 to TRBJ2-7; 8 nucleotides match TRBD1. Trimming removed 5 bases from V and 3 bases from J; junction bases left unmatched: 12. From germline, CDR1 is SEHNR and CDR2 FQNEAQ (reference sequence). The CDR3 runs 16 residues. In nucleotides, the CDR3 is TGTGCCAGCAGCCCAGGATCAGGGGGCAAAGACTACGAGCAGTACTTC. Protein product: CASSPGSGGKDYEQYF.

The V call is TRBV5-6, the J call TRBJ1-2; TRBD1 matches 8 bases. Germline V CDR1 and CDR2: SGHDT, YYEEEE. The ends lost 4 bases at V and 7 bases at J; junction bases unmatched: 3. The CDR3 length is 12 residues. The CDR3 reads CASSMGQVGYTF. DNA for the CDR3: TGTGCCAGCAGCATGGGACAGGTTGGCTACACCTTC.

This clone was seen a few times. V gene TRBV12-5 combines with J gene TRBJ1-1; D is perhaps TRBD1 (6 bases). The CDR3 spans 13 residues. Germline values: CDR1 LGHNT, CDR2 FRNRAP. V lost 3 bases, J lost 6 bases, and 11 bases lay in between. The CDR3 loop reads CASGLGTISEAFF. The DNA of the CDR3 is TGTGCTAGTGGTTTAGGGACAATATCTGAAGCTTTCTTT.

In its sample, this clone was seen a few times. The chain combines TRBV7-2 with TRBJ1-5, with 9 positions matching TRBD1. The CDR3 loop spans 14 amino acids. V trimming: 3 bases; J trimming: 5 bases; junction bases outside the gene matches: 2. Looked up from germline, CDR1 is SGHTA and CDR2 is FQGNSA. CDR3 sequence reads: CASSLDRGYQPQHF. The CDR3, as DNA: TGTGCCAGCAGCTTGGACAGGGGCTATCAGCCCCAGCATTTT.

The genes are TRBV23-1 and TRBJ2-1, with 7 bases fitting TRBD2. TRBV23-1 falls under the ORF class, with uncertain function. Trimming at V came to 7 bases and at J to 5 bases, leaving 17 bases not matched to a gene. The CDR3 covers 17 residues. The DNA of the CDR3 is TGCGCCAGCAAATCAACGATTCGCGGGGGTAGGGACAATGAGCAGTTCTTC. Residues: CASKSTIRGGRDNEQFF.

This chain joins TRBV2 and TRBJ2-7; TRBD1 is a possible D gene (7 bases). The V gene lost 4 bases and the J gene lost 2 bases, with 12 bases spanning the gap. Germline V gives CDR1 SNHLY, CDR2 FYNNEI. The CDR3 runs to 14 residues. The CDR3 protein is CASSAQGGTYEQYF. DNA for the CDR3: TGTGCCAGCAGTGCCCAGGGGGGAACCTACGAGCAGTACTTC. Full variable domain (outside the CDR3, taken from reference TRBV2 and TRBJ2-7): EPEVTQTPSHQVTQMGQEVILRCVPISNHLYFYWYRQILGQKVEFLVSFYNNEISEKSEIFDDQFSVERPDGSNFTLKIRSTKLEDSAMYFCASSAQGGTYEQYFGPGTRLTVT.

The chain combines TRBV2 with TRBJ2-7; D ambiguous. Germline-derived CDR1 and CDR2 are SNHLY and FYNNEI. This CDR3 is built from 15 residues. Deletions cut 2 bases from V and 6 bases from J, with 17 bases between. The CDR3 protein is CASSESRRTTSEQYF. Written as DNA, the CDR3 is TGTGCCAGCAGTGAATCAAGACGGACGACCTCCGAGCAGTACTTC.

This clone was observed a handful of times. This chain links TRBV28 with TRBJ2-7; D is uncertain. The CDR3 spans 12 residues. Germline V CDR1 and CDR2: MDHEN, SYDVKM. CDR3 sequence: CGSGSTAYEQYF. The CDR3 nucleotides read TGTGGATCCGGGTCCACTGCCTACGAGCAGTACTTC. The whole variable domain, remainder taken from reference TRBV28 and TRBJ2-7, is DVKVTQSSRYLVKRTGEKVFLECVQDMDHENMFWYRQDPGLGLRLIYFSYDVKMKEKGDIPEGYSVSREKKERFSLILESASTNQTSMYLCGSGSTAYEQYFGPGTRLTVT.

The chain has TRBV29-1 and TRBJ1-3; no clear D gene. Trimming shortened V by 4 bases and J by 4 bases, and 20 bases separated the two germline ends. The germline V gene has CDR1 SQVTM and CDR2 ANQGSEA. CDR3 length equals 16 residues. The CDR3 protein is CSVGLYYEQLGNTIYF. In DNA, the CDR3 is TGCAGCGTTGGACTTTATTATGAACAGTTGGGAAACACCATATATTTT.

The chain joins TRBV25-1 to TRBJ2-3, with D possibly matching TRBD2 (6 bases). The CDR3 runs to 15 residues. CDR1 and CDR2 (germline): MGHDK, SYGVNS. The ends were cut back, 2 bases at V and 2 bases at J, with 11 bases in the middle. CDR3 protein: CASSEGASVTDTQYF. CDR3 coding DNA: TGTGCCAGCAGTGAAGGGGCTAGCGTCACAGATACGCAGTATTTT.

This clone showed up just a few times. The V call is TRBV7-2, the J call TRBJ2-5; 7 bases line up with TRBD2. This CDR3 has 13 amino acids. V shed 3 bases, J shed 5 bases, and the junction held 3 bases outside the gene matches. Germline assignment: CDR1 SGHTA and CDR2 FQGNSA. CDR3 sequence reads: CASSFGGVETQYF. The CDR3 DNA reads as TGTGCCAGCAGCTTTGGGGGGGTGGAGACCCAGTACTTC.

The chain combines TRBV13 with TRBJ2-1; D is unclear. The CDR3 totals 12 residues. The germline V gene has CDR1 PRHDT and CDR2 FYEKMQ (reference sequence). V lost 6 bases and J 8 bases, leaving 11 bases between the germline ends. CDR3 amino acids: CASSRGYYEQFF. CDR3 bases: TGTGCCAGCAGTCGAGGATACTATGAGCAGTTCTTC.

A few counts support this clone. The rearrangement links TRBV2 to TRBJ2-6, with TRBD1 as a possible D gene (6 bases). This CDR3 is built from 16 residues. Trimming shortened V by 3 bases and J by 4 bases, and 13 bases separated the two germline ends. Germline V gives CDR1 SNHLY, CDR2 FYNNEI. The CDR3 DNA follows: TGTGCCAGCAGTGACCAACAGGGAGTCGGGGCCAACGTCCTGACTTTC. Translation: CASSDQQGVGANVLTF.

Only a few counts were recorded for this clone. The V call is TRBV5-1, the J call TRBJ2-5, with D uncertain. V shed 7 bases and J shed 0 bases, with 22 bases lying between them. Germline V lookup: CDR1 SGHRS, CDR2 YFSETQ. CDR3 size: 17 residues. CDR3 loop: CASRRARGQLDQETQYF. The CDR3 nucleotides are TGCGCCAGCCGCCGAGCCCGAGGCCAGTTGGACCAAGAGACCCAGTACTTC.

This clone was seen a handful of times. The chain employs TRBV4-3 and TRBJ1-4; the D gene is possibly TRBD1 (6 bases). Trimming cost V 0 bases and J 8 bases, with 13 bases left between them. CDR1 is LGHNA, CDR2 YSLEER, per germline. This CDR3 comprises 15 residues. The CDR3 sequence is CASSQEGGGEEKLFF. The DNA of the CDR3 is TGCGCCAGCAGCCAAGAAGGGGGGGGTGAAGAAAAACTGTTTTTT.